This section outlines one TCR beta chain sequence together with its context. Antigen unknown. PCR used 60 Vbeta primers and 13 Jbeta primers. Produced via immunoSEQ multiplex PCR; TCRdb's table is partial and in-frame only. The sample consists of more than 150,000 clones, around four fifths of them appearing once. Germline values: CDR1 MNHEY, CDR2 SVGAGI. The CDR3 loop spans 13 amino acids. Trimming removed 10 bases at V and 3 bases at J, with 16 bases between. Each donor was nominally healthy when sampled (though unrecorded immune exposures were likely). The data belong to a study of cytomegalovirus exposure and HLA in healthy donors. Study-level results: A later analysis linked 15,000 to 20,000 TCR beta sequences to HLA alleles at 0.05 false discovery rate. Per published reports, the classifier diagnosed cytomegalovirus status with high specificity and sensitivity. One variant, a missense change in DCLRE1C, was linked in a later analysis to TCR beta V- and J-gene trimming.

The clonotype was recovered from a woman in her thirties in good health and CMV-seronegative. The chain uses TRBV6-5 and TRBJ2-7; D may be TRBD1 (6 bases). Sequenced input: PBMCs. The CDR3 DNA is TGTGCCAACAATAGGACAGCTTACTACGAGCAGTACTTC. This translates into CANNRTAYYEQYF.